Shown below are 30 T cell receptor beta chains from a single sample sequenced in a study of vaccination and CD4 T cells after COVID-19. For these TCRs, the target antigens are not known. Cultured CD4+ T-cell DNA underwent Oncomine TCR Beta short-read sequencing. One entry per CDR3 protein, called by TCRdb with MiXCR from the PCR reads. The table lists about 20,000 distinct CDR3 sequences, 45% to 60% of them singletons. The treatment denotes: roughly 11-day PBMC culture with coronavirus spike peptide pools or control peptides (ViraFEST assay). The sequencing input was CD4+ T cells from blood, cultured in vitro. The receptors stem from a human donor who had recovered from COVID-19.

This clonotype came up a few times. V usage is TRBV7-2 and J usage is TRBJ2-5; 9 bases are a match to TRBD2. J was trimmed by 5 bases and V by 5 bases; bases with no gene match: 6. The germline CDR1 and CDR2 sequences are SGHTA and FQGNSA. The CDR3 loop spans 14 amino acids. CDR3 region: CASSQGLAIETQYF. Here the CDR3 DNA reads TGTGCCAGCAGCCAGGGACTAGCTATCGAGACCCAGTACTTC.

In DNA, the CDR3 is TGTGCCAGCAGTTACTCCCCCTGGAACAGGGGTCGTACCGGGGAGCTGTTTTTT. Its translation: CASSYSPWNRGRTGELFF. This rearrangement joins TRBV6-5 to TRBJ2-2; TRBD1 matches at 7 bases. The CDR3 totals 18 residues. With V trimmed by 0 bases and J by 5 bases, 12 bases remained unmatched. CDR1 and CDR2 from the germline V gene are MNHEY and SVGAGI.

A few counts support this clonotype. This chain connects TRBV6-5 to TRBJ1-6, with no clear D. The CDR3 covers 16 residues. Trimming removed 4 bases from V and 3 bases from J, with 13 bases in between. Germline V lookup: CDR1 MNHEY, CDR2 SVGAGI. The CDR3 sequence: CASSSDRFLYNSPLHF. In DNA, the CDR3 is TGTGCCAGCAGTTCGGACCGTTTCCTCTATAATTCACCCCTCCACTTT.

This clonotype was recorded only once. This chain joins TRBV27 and TRBJ2-3, with D possibly being TRBD1 or TRBD2 (5 bases each). Trimming cost V 5 bases and J 2 bases, with 20 bases left between them. This CDR3 region has 17 residues. In germline, CDR1 is MNHEY, CDR2 SMNVEV (reference sequence). This chain's CDR3 is CASSHGRAGRNTDTQYF. As DNA, the CDR3 is TGTGCCAGCAGTCACGGCCGGGCAGGGAGAAACACAGATACGCAGTATTTT.

The V and J genes are TRBV27 and TRBJ2-2; tentatively, D is TRBD1 (5 bases). The V gene's germline CDR1 is MNHEY and CDR2 SMNVEV (reference sequence). Deletions cut 5 bases from V and 5 bases from J, with 15 bases between. The CDR3 has 15 amino acids. The CDR3 DNA is TGTGCCAGCAGTATTCTCCCAGGGTGGACCGGGGAGCTGTTTTTT. It translates to CASSILPGWTGELFF.

The J gene is TRBJ1-1, the V gene TRBV6-1; D is undetermined. Germline values: CDR1 MNHNS, CDR2 SASEGT. The CDR3 has 11 amino acids. The V end lost 8 bases, the J end lost 0 bases, and 4 bases lay between the germline ends. CDR3 nucleotides: TGTGCCAGCCGGCTGAACACTGAAGCTTTCTTT. Translated: CASRLNTEAFF.

The V call is TRBV24-1, the J call TRBJ2-5; 7 bases are shared with TRBD1. The CDR3 contains 15 residues. Germline V gene lookup returns CDR1 KGHDR and CDR2 SFDVKD. V was clipped by 5 bases and J by 0 bases; unmatched bases: 5. The CDR3 bases are TGTGCCACCAGTGCTGCAGACAGGGACCAAGAGACCCAGTACTTC. It translates to CATSAADRDQETQYF.

This chain links TRBV6-2 or TRBV6-3 with TRBJ2-1; 8 nucleotides align to TRBD2. In germline, CDR1 is MNHEY, CDR2 SVGEGT. V lost 6 bases and J lost 0; bases outside the gene matches: 7. The CDR3 length is 16 residues. The CDR3 DNA follows: TGTGCCAGCAGCTCGACTAGCGCGAGCTCCTACAATGAGCAGTTCTTC. Encoded protein: CASSSTSASSYNEQFF.

The rearrangement joins TRBV6-5 to TRBJ1-1; 10 bases map to TRBD1. Per the germline V gene, CDR1 is MNHEY and CDR2 is SVGAGI. V lost 2 bases to trimming and J lost 4 bases; unmatched junction nucleotides: 4. This CDR3 comprises 15 residues. The CDR3 reads CASSYGTGVPTEAFF. The CDR3 coding sequence is TGTGCCAGCAGTTACGGGACAGGGGTCCCCACTGAAGCTTTCTTT.

This clonotype was counted between two and nine times. The gene calls are TRBV7-3 and TRBJ2-7, with 10 bases identical to TRBD1. V dropped 2 bases and J dropped 2; count of bases not matched to a gene: 6. Germline-derived CDR1 and CDR2 are SGHTA and FQGTGA. The length of the CDR3 is 16 residues. The DNA for the CDR3 is TGTGCCAGCAGCTTAGGGCCGGGACAGGGGACCTACGAGCAGTACTTC. Protein sequence: CASSLGPGQGTYEQYF.

This rearrangement joins TRBV24-1 to TRBJ1-2; 7 bases line up with TRBD1. V was clipped by 3 bases and J by 4 bases; unmatched bases: 7. The germline gives CDR1 KGHDR, CDR2 SFDVKD. The CDR3 spans 15 residues. CDR3 sequence (DNA): TGTGCCACCAGTGATGGCGAGGGGGCGGCCTATGGCTACACCTTC. Its protein product is CATSDGEGAAYGYTF.

This chain connects TRBV5-1 to TRBJ2-1; no clear D gene. V was clipped by 4 bases and J by 4 bases, with 12 bases between them. The CDR3 contains 14 residues. Looked up from germline, CDR1 is SGHRS and CDR2 is YFSETQ. In DNA form, the CDR3 reads TGCGCCAGCAGCAGACCAACCCTATACAATGAGCAGTTCTTC. Its protein product is CASSRPTLYNEQFF.

This chain joins TRBV7-9 and TRBJ1-1; the D is unclear. The CDR3 runs to 13 residues. V lost 5 bases and J 0 bases, leaving 7 bases between the germline ends. CDR1 and CDR2 from the germline V gene are SEHNR and FQNEAQ (reference sequence). The DNA of the CDR3 is TGTGCCAGCAGCATCCGGATGAACACTGAAGCTTTCTTT. Protein sequence: CASSIRMNTEAFF.

This clonotype occurred once. The V call is TRBV2, the J call TRBJ1-1, with TRBD1 as a possible D gene (6 bases). The ends were cut back, 6 bases at V and 11 bases at J, with 13 bases in the middle. The length of the CDR3 is 11 residues. From germline, CDR1 is SNHLY and CDR2 FYNNEI. The CDR3 sequence: CASSTGLGAFF. CDR3 coding DNA: TGTGCCAGCAGCACAGGGCTGGGGGCTTTCTTT. Combining the CDR3 with reference TRBV2 and TRBJ1-1 gives the whole variable domain EPEVTQTPSHQVTQMGQEVILRCVPISNHLYFYWYRQILGQKVEFLVSFYNNEISEKSEIFDDQFSVERPDGSNFTLKIRSTKLEDSAMYFCASSTGLGAFFGQGTRLTVV.

This clonotype came up a few times. The chain combines TRBV11-3 with TRBJ2-2; weak D call: TRBD2 (5 bases). Germline-derived CDR1 and CDR2 are SGHNT and YENEEA. The V end was cut by 1 base, the J end by 7 bases, with 10 bases between. The CDR3 is made up of 14 amino acids. The CDR3 sequence is CASSLGRGSGELFF. CDR3 nucleotides: TGTGCCAGCAGCTTAGGACGGGGAAGCGGGGAGCTGTTTTTT.

This clonotype was seen a handful of times. This chain joins TRBV27 and TRBJ2-1; the match to TRBD2 covers 12 bases. The ends lost 4 bases at V and 3 bases at J; junction bases unmatched: 1. This CDR3 is 15 amino acids long. Per germline, CDR1 MNHEY and CDR2 SMNVEV (reference sequence). Here the CDR3 reads CASSSSGRGYNEQFF. The CDR3 region has the DNA TGTGCCAGCAGTTCTAGCGGGAGGGGCTACAATGAGCAGTTCTTC.

The chain employs TRBV18 and TRBJ1-1; unclear D gene. Trimming pared 4 bases from V and 7 bases from J, leaving 10 bases between. CDR1 and CDR2 (germline): KGHSH, LQKENI. The CDR3 is 12 residues long. The CDR3 region has the DNA TGTGCCAGCTCACTAGAACTTTATGAAGCTTTCTTT. Translation gives CASSLELYEAFF.

J is TRBJ1-5 and V is TRBV27, with D unresolved. V lost 0 bases and J lost 1, with 10 bases in between. The CDR3 spans 16 residues. CDR1 is MNHEY, CDR2 SMNVEV, per germline (reference sequence). The CDR3 DNA follows: TGTGCCAGCAGTTTATCGGGGTGGGGAAGCAATCAGCCCCAGCATTTT. Its protein is CASSLSGWGSNQPQHF.

This clonotype was counted between two and nine times. CDR3 amino acids: CATSGVGLAGPNEQFF. CDR3 sequence (DNA): TGTGCCACCAGTGGCGTTGGGTTAGCGGGTCCCAATGAGCAGTTCTTC. The chain is built from TRBV24-1 and TRBJ2-1; the match to TRBD2 covers 7 bases. The junction had 12 bases not matched to a gene; V was cut back by 5 bases and J by 6 bases. The CDR3 length is 16 residues. CDR1 KGHDR and CDR2 SFDVKD come from the germline V gene.

The V gene is TRBV30, the J gene TRBJ1-6; D not resolved. Trimming removed 0 bases from V and 9 bases from J, with 6 bases in between. The germline V gene has CDR1 GTSNPN and CDR2 SVGIG (reference sequence). The CDR3 covers 12 residues. The DNA of the CDR3 is TGTGCCTGGAGTGTACCCAGTTCACCCCTCCACTTT. Translated, it gives CAWSVPSSPLHF.

V and J are TRBV20-1 and TRBJ2-3, with 10 bases lining up with TRBD2. CDR3 size: 15 residues. J was trimmed by 6 bases and V by 5 bases; bases with no gene match: 11. Germline loops: CDR1 DFQATT, CDR2 SNEGSKA (reference sequence). CDR3 sequence reads: CSAPAPSSGSDTQYF. Here the CDR3 DNA reads TGCAGTGCTCCCGCTCCTTCTAGCGGGAGCGATACGCAGTATTTT.

This clonotype occurred a few times. The V call is TRBV6-5, the J call TRBJ1-5; 8 bases are shared with TRBD1. The CDR3 has 16 amino acids. Looked up from germline, CDR1 is MNHEY and CDR2 is SVGAGI. With V trimmed by 0 bases and J by 6 bases, 7 bases remained unmatched. CDR3 DNA: TGTGCCAGCAGTTACTCCGACCCAGGGGGCAGTCAGCCCCAGCATTTT. It encodes CASSYSDPGGSQPQHF.

The rearrangement joins TRBV10-1 to TRBJ2-3, with D uncertain. Trimming took off 6 bases at V and 0 bases at J, with 4 bases between the two ends. Germline-derived CDR1 and CDR2 are WNHNN and SYGVQD (reference sequence). This CDR3 has 12 residues. CDR3 sequence: CASSYSTDTQYF. In DNA form, the CDR3 reads TGCGCCAGCAGCTATAGCACAGATACGCAGTATTTT.

The CDR3 sequence: CASSHGPVYEQYF. The DNA of the CDR3 is TGTGCCAGCAGCCACGGACCGGTATACGAGCAGTACTTC. The rearrangement links TRBV7-8 to TRBJ2-7, with no clear D. Trimming stripped 5 bases from V and 4 bases from J, with 12 bases between. This CDR3 is built from 13 residues. Germline lookup yields CDR1 SGHVS and CDR2 FQNEAQ.

In nucleotides, the CDR3 is TGCAGTGCTAGAGTGTGGGAGGGCTATGGCTACACCTTC. This translates into CSARVWEGYGYTF. This chain links TRBV20-1 with TRBJ1-2; no reliable D call. Germline CDR1 and CDR2: DFQATT and SNEGSKA (reference sequence). The CDR3 spans 13 residues. Trimming pared 1 base from V and 4 bases from J, leaving 10 bases between.

V usage is TRBV12-3 or TRBV12-4 and J usage is TRBJ1-1; D is ambiguous. Trimming cost V 6 bases and J 4 bases, with 15 bases left between them. The CDR3 is made up of 14 amino acids. As DNA, the CDR3 is TGTGCCAGCAGCCGAGCTACGGCGGGCACTGAAGCTTTCTTT. Translated, it gives CASSRATAGTEAFF.

The rearrangement uses TRBV7-9 and TRBJ1-1; 7 positions match TRBD1. After removal of 3 bases from V and 2 bases from J, the junction contained 6 bases not matched to a gene. CDR1 is SEHNR, CDR2 FQNEAQ, per germline (reference sequence). The CDR3 sequence is 15 residues long. The CDR3, as DNA: TGTGCCAGCAGCTTCGACAGGGCCAGAAACACTGAAGCTTTCTTT. Translation gives CASSFDRARNTEAFF.

This clonotype was observed a few times. The chain links TRBV6-1 to TRBJ2-7; 10 nucleotides line up with TRBD1. Germline V gives CDR1 MNHNS, CDR2 SASEGT. The CDR3 consists of 15 residues. Unmatched junction bases numbered 9, after V lost 4 bases and J lost 6 bases. Written as DNA, the CDR3 is TGTGCCAGCAGTGCGGACAGGGGGTTGAGAGGCGAGCAGTACTTC. As protein: CASSADRGLRGEQYF.

This clonotype was detected a few times. The rearrangement joins TRBV6-4 to TRBJ1-2; 7 nucleotides line up with TRBD1. In germline, CDR1 is MRHNA, CDR2 SNTAGT. The CDR3 consists of 13 residues. The V and J ends lost 2 bases and 8 bases, in that order; junction bases with no gene match: 5. CDR3 nucleotide sequence: TGTGCCAGCAGTGACCAGACAGGGAAAGGCTACACCTTC. Its protein product is CASSDQTGKGYTF.

The chain is built from TRBV12-3 or TRBV12-4 and TRBJ1-5, with D unresolved. The V gene lost 3 bases and the J gene lost 11 bases, with 17 bases spanning the gap. The CDR3 loop spans 14 amino acids. CDR3 residues: CASSLVQDSFAQHF. The CDR3 coding sequence is TGTGCCAGCAGTTTGGTTCAGGACTCGTTCGCCCAGCATTTT.